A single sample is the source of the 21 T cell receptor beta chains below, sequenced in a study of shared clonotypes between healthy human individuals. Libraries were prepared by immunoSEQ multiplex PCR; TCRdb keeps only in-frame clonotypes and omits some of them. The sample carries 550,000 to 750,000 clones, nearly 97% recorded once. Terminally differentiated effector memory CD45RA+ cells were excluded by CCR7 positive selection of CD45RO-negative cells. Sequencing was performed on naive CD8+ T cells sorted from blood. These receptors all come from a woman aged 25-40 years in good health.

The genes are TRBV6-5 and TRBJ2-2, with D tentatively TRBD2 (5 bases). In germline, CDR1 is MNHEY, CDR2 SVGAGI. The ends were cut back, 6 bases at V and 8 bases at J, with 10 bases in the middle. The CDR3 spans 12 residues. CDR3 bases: TGTGCCAGCAGCGCTTCGGGGGGGGAGCTGTTTTTT. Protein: CASSASGGELFF.

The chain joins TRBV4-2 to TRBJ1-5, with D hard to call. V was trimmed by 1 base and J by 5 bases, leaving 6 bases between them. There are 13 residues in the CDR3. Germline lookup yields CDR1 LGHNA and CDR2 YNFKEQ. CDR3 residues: CASSQVADQPQHF. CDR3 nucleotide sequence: TGTGCCAGCAGCCAAGTCGCAGATCAGCCCCAGCATTTT.

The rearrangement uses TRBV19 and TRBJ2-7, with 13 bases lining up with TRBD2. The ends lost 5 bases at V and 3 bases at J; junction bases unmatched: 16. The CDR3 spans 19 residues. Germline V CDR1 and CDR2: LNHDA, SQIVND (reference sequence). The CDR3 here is CASSSRPTSGRELFYEQYF. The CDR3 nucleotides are TGTGCCAGTAGTTCTCGCCCAACTAGCGGGAGGGAGCTTTTCTACGAGCAGTACTTC.

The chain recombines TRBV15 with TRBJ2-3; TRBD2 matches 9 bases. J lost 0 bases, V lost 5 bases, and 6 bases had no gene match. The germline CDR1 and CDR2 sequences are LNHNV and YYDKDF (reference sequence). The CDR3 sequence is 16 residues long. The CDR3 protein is CATSQAGGISTDTQYF. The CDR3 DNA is TGTGCCACCAGCCAAGCGGGGGGAATTAGCACAGATACGCAGTATTTT.

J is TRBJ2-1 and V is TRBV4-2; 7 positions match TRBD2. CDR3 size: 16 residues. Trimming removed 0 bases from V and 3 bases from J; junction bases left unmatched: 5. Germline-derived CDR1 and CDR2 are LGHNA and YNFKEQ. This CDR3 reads CASSQEAGVNYNEQFF. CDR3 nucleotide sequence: TGTGCCAGCAGCCAAGAGGCGGGAGTGAACTACAATGAGCAGTTCTTC.

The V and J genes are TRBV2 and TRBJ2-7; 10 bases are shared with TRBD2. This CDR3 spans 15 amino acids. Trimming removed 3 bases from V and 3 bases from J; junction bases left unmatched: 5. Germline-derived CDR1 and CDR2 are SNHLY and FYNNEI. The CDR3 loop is CASSDPGTSDYEQYF. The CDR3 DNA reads TGTGCCAGCAGTGACCCCGGGACTAGCGACTACGAGCAGTACTTC.

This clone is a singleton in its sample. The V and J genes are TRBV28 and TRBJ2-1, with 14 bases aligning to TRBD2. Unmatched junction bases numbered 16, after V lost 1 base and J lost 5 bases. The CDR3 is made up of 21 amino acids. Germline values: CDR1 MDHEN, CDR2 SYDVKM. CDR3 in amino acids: CASSLFMRLAGGKEVDNEQFF. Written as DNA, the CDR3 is TGTGCCAGCAGTTTATTTATGAGACTAGCGGGAGGGAAGGAGGTAGACAATGAGCAGTTCTTC.

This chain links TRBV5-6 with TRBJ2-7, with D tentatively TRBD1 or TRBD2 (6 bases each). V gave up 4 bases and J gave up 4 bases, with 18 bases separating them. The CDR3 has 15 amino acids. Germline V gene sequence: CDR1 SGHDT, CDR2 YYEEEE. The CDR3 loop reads CASSPGGTSFYEQYF. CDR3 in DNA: TGTGCCAGCAGCCCCGGAGGGACAAGCTTTTACGAGCAGTACTTC.

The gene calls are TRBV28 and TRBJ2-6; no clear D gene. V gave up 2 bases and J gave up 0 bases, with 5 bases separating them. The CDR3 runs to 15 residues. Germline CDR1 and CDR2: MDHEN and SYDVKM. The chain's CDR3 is CASSLGISGANVLTF. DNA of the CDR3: TGTGCCAGCAGTTTAGGGATCTCTGGGGCCAACGTCCTGACTTTC.

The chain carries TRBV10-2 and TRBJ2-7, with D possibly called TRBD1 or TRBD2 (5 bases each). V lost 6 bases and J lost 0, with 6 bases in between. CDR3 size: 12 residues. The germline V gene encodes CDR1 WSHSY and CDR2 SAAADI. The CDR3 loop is CASRGTSYEQYF. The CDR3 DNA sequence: TGCGCCAGCAGAGGGACCTCCTACGAGCAGTACTTC.

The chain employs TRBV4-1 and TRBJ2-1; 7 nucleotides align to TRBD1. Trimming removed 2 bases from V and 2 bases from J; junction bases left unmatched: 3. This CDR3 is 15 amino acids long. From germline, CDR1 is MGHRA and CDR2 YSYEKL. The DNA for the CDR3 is TGCGCCAGCAGCCAACTACAGGGGACCTACAATGAGCAGTTCTTC. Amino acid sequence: CASSQLQGTYNEQFF.

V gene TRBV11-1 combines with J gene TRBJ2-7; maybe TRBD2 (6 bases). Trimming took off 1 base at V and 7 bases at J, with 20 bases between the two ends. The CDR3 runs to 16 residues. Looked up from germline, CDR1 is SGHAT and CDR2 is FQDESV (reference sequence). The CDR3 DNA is TGTGCCAGCAGCTTAGAGGCGGCGGAGGGCCTCGGGGAGCAGTACTTC. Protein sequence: CASSLEAAEGLGEQYF.

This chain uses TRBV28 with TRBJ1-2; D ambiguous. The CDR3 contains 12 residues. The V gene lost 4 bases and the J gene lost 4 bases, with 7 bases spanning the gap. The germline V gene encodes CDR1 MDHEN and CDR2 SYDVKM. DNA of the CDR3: TGTGCCAGCAGTTCCGGATTCTATGGCTACACCTTC. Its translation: CASSSGFYGYTF.

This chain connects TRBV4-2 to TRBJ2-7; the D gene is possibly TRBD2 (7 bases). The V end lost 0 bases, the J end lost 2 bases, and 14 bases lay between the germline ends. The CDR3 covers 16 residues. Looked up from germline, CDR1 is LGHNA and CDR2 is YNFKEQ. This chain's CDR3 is CASSQDTGGRTYEQYF. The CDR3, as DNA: TGTGCCAGCAGCCAAGATACGGGGGGCAGGACCTACGAGCAGTACTTC.

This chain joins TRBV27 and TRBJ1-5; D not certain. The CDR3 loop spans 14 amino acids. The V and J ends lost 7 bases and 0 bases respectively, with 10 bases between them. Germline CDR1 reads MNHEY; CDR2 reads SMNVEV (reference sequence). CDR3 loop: CASKAGGSNQPQHF. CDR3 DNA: TGTGCCAGCAAGGCGGGCGGTAGCAATCAGCCCCAGCATTTT.

Here the CDR3 reads CASSVGRLPSGNTIYF. In DNA, the CDR3 is TGTGCCAGCAGCGTAGGACGGCTCCCTAGTGGAAACACCATATATTTT. This sequence joins TRBV9 and TRBJ1-3; the D is unclear. Trimming stripped 0 bases from V and 3 bases from J, with 13 bases between. Germline loops: CDR1 SGDLS, CDR2 YYNGEE. This CDR3 is built from 16 residues. The complete variable domain, with remaining parts taken from reference TRBV9 and TRBJ1-3, reads DSGVTQTPKHLITATGQRVTLRCSPRSGDLSVYWYQQSLDQGLQFLIQYYNGEERAKGNILERFSAQQFPDLHSELNLSSLELGDSALYFCASSVGRLPSGNTIYFGEGSWLTVV.

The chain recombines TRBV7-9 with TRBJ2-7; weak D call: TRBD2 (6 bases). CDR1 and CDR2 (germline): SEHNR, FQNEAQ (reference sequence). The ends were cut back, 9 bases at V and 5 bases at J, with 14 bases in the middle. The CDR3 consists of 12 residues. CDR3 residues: CASSTLANEQYF. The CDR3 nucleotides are TGTGCCAGTAGCACCCTAGCGAACGAGCAGTACTTC.

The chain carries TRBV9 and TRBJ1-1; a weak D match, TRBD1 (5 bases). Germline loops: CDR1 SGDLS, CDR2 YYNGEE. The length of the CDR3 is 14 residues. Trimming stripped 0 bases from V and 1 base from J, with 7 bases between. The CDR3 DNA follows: TGTGCCAGCAGCGTAGAAGGGGCGAACACTGAAGCTTTCTTT. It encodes CASSVEGANTEAFF. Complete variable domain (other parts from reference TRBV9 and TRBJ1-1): DSGVTQTPKHLITATGQRVTLRCSPRSGDLSVYWYQQSLDQGLQFLIQYYNGEERAKGNILERFSAQQFPDLHSELNLSSLELGDSALYFCASSVEGANTEAFFGQGTRLTVV.

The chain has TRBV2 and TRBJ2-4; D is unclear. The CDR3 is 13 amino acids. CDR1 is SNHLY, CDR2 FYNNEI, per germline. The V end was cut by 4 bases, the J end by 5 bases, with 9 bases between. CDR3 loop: CASSGSPENIQYF. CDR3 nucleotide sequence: TGTGCCAGCAGTGGGTCGCCAGAAAACATTCAGTACTTC. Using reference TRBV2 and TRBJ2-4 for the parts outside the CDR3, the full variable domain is EPEVTQTPSHQVTQMGQEVILRCVPISNHLYFYWYRQILGQKVEFLVSFYNNEISEKSEIFDDQFSVERPDGSNFTLKIRSTKLEDSAMYFCASSGSPENIQYFGAGTRLSVL.

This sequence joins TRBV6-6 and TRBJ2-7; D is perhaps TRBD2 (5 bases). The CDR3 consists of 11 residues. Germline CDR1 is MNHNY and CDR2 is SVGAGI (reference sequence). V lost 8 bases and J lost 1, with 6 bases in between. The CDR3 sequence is CASGESYEQYF. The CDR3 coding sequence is TGTGCCAGCGGGGAGTCCTACGAGCAGTACTTC.

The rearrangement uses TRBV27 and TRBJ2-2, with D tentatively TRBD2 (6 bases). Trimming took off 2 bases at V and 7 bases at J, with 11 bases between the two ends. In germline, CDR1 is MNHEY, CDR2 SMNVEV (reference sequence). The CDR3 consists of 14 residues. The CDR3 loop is CASSLGTAVGELFF. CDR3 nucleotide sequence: TGTGCCAGCAGTTTAGGGACTGCGGTCGGGGAGCTGTTTTTT.